This TCR beta chain came from a study of response to subunit inactivated influenza vaccine listed by TCRdb under 2018. A note on the overall study: The study used deep quantitative T cell receptor repertoire profiling to track responses to a trivalent subunit inactivated influenza vaccine.

The CDR3 has 17 amino acids, counting the end cysteine and phenylalanine. Left in the record is the CDR3 DNA by itself, 51 bases read in frame from the first base. Trimming removed 2 bases from V and 4 bases from J; the gene matches leave 8 bases unexplained. CDR1 and CDR2 are drawn from the germline V gene: SGHDT, YYEEEE. The library was prepared using RT-PCR. The sequencer was an Illumina HiSeq 2500. Through fastp at Q25 and MiXCR, TCRdb rebuilt clones from the public reads, retaining in-frame beta chains. Under each unique CDR3 protein, matching rows form one entry showing the most common genes and DNA. The sample profile shows about 540,000 distinct CDR3 sequences; under 30% of them were found once. Approximately 2.9% of the sample is in the top ten clones. Details on this clonotype: The specificity of this receptor is unknown. The sample holds no much larger clone one base away, and base qualities are not on file.

Overall study outcomes, separate from this receptor: The authors suggested that each seasonal influenza vaccination may recruit only a limited number of new T cells.

These data also featured in a second study, about T cells expressing NK-cell markers. Reported in the second study: 5'RACE template switching, by which a universal primer site and unique molecular identifiers were added, was used to make TCR beta cDNA libraries. TCR beta-chain repertoires were profiled in sorted CD3+CD56+NKG2C+, CD3+CD56+NKG2C- and CD3+CD56-NKG2C+ T-cell subsets from fewer than 10 donors. Seven of the eight sequenced donors were HCMV-seropositive and one was HCMV-seronegative. To restrict sorting to alphabetaTCR-expressing T cells, an anti-gammadeltaTCR antibody was added in several experiments. In about six donors, the dominant CD3+CD56+NKG2C+ clonotypes were found to rank among the top 10 CD8+ clonotypes and to make up about 1.0-7.5% of CD8+ T cells. Those dominant clonotypes were again the most abundant among CD3+CD56-NKG2C+ cells in a few donors, at roughly 25-60.1%. Whether the expanded NKG2C-expressing T cell clones were specific for HCMV antigens was left unclear. Randomly selected healthy volunteers, three men and five women, were used as the eight sequenced donors. A commercial ELISA kit detecting HCMV-specific IgG in serum was used to determine HCMV serostatus. Peripheral blood mononuclear cells were isolated from blood by Ficoll density gradient centrifugation. Magnetic immunoseparation with Miltenyi isolation kits was used to isolate CD4+ and CD8+ T cells from PBMC. cDNA synthesis was primed from the TCR beta constant segment, followed by two successive PCR amplification steps. Libraries were sequenced as 2 x 150 bp reads on Illumina HiSeq 2000/2500, MiSeq or NextSeq. Reads were demultiplexed and grouped by UMI with MIGEC, and clonotypes were assembled and quantified with MiTCR. To exclude erroneous sequences, any TCR cDNA sequence not supported by at least two reads was discarded. The tcR package was used for downstream repertoire analysis, and clonotypes were matched between fractions using CDR3 nucleotide sequence together with V segment. VDJmatch was used to annotate antigen specificity against VDJdb, with one amino acid substitution allowed in CDR3.

The sample consisted of CD4+ T cells sorted from PBMCs, taken 12 days after vaccination. The receptor was isolated from a man in his forties or fifties who received an inactivated influenza vaccine. Donor details come from another sample of the same person, matched by shared clones. Recombination connected TRBV5-6 to TRBJ2-6; TRBD1 agrees with 8 junctional bases. The nucleotide sequence is TGTGCCAGCAGCTTTTTGGACAGGGCGACCGGGGCCAACGTCCTGACTTTC. Its protein product is CASSFLDRATGANVLTF.